Listed below are T cell receptor beta chains from one sample, sequenced in a study of cytomegalovirus exposure and HLA in healthy donors. The protocol was immunoSEQ multiplex PCR, while the TCRdb copy is restricted to in-frame clones and leaves out a portion. The sample holds over 25,000 clones, about 70% seen once. Sequenced material: PBMCs. These receptors all come from a woman in her forties or fifties in good health and CMV-seronegative. CDR3s include the opening cysteine and the closing phenylalanine or tryptophan. Fields, in order: J gene, D gene, V gene, clone size, CDR3 protein, CDR3 DNA. The D gene is left open where the match is weak. Clone size, where shown, is once, few, many, or a class for clones that have expanded.

J: TRBJ1-2
D: -
V: TRBV7-9
size: -
CDR3: CASSFGGSYGYTF
DNA: TGTGCCAGCAGCTTTGGAGGGTCCTATGGCTACACCTTC

J: TRBJ2-2
D: -
V: TRBV29-1
size: -
CDR3: CSVEQGRATGELFF
DNA: TGCAGCGTTGAACAGGGGCGGGCGACCGGGGAGCTGTTTTTT

J: TRBJ2-7
D: TRBD1
V: TRBV6-5
size: few
CDR3: CASSLTGSEQYF
DNA: TGTGCCAGCAGTTTGACAGGGTCCGAGCAGTACTTC

J: TRBJ2-1
D: TRBD2
V: TRBV28
size: -
CDR3: CASTILAGGINEQFF
DNA: TGTGCCAGCACCATTCTAGCGGGAGGGATCAATGAGCAGTTCTTC

J: TRBJ1-1
D: -
V: TRBV6-5
size: -
CDR3: CASTLSGGATRAFF
DNA: TGTGCCAGCACCTTATCTGGGGGGGCAACGCGAGCTTTCTTT

J: TRBJ1-5
D: -
V: TRBV10-2
size: -
CDR3: CASSESTRNQPQHF
DNA: TGCGCCAGCAGTGAGTCGACTCGTAATCAGCCCCAGCATTTT

J: TRBJ2-5
D: TRBD2
V: TRBV6-4
size: -
CDR3: CANLRSGGGSPEETQYF
DNA: TGTGCCAACCTTCGCAGCGGGGGGGGATCGCCCGAAGAGACCCAGTACTTC

J: TRBJ2-5
D: -
V: TRBV10-1
size: -
CDR3: CASSESARGETQYF
DNA: TGCGCCAGCAGTGAGTCGGCGAGAGGGGAGACCCAGTACTTC

J: TRBJ2-1
D: -
V: TRBV10-1
size: -
CDR3: CASSDGEAGAQFF
DNA: TGCGCCAGCAGTGATGGGGAGGCGGGGGCCCAGTTCTTC

J: TRBJ1-2
D: -
V: TRBV4-1
size: -
CDR3: CASSQDQLANYGYTF
DNA: TGCGCCAGCAGCCAAGATCAATTAGCTAACTATGGCTACACCTTC

J: TRBJ1-1
D: -
V: TRBV6-6
size: few
CDR3: CASSPSTEAFF
DNA: TGTGCCAGCAGCCCGAGCACTGAAGCTTTCTTT